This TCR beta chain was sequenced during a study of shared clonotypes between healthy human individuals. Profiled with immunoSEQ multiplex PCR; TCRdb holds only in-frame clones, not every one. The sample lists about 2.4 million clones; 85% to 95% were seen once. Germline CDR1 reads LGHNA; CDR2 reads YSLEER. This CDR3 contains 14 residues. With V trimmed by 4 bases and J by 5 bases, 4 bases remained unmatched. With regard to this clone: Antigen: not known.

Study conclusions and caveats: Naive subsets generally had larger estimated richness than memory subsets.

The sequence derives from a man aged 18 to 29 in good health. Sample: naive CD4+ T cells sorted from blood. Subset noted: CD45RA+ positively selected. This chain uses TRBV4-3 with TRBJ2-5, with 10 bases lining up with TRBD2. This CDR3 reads CASSRQGLAETQYF. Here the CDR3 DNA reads TGCGCCAGCAGCCGACAGGGACTAGCGGAGACCCAGTACTTC.